This T cell receptor (beta chain) was observed in a study of T cell repertoires in cytomegalovirus infection. Looking at the study overall: The authors used CMV epitopes that were HLA-C-restricted (recently identified) and HLA-B-restricted (well studied). Evidence of both CMV infection and a matching HLA type came from public TCR beta signatures.

This CDR3 contains 16 residues. J gave up 2 bases and V 7 bases, and 9 bases lay outside the gene matches. As for this clonotype: The antigen is not known.

TCRdb recomputed calls from the reads with MiXCR, one row per CDR3 protein. This table has approximately 470,000 distinct CDR3 sequences, roughly 46% appearing once. Findings and limits, study-wide: What dominated the ex vivo response were HLA-C-restricted CMV-specific TCR beta clonotypes.

The sequence derives from a human donor in good health (CMV status not recorded). Some clones in this sample may be carry-over from other donors' samples. The chain combines TRBV12-3 or TRBV12-4 with TRBJ2-2, with 8 bases that match TRBD1. Specimen: cultured PBMCs, collected from culture after CMV antigen stimulation. CDR3 region: CASTQTGTGNTGELFF. In DNA, the CDR3 is TGTGCCAGCACCCAGACAGGGACAGGAAACACCGGGGAGCTGTTTTTT.